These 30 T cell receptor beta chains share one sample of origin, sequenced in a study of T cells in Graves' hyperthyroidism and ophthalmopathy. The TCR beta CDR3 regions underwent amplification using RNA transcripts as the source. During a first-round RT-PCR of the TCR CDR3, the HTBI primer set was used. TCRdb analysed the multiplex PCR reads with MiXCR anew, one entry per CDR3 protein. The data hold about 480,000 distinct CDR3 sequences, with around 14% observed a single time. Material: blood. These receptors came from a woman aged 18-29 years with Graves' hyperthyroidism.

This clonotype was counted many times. The CDR3 DNA follows: TGCAGCGTCCGACTAGCGGCCTACAATGAGCAGTTCTTC. Its translation is CSVRLAAYNEQFF. This chain connects TRBV29-1 to TRBJ2-1; 9 positions match TRBD2. Per germline, CDR1 SQVTM and CDR2 ANQGSEA. The CDR3 has 13 amino acids. V was clipped by 6 bases and J by 2 bases; unmatched bases: 2.

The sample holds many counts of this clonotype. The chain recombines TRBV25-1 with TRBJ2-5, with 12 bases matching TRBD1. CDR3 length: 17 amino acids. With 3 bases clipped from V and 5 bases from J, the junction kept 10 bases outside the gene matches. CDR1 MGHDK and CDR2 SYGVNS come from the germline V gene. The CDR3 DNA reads TGTGCCAGCAGTGACCCCGGGACAGGGGGCGTTTCGGAGACCCAGTACTTC. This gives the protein CASSDPGTGGVSETQYF.

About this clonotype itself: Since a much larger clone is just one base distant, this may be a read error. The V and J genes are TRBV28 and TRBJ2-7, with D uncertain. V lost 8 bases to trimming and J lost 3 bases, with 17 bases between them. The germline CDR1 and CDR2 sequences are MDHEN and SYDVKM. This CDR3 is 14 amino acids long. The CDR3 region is CASGWLPAGYEQYF. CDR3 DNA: TGTGCCAGCGGTTGGTTGCCCGCCGGCTACGAGCAGTACTTC.

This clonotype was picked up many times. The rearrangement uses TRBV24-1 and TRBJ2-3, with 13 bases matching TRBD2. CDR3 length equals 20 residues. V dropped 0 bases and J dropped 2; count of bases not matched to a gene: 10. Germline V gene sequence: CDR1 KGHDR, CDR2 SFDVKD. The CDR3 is CATSDLNPEGLAGPTDTQYF. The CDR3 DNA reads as TGTGCCACCAGTGATTTGAATCCCGAGGGACTAGCGGGACCCACAGATACGCAGTATTTT.

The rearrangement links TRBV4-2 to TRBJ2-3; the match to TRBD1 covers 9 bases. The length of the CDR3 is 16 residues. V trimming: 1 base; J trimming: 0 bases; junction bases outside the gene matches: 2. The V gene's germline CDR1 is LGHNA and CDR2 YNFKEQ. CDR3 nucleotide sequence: TGTGCCAGCAGCCAAGGGGACAGGGCTAGCACAGATACGCAGTATTTT. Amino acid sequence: CASSQGDRASTDTQYF.

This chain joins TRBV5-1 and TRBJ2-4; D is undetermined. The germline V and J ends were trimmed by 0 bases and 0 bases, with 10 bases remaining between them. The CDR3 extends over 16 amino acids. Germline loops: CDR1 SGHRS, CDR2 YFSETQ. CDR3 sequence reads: CASSLGQDLAKNIQYF. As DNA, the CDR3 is TGCGCCAGCAGCTTGGGGCAGGATCTAGCCAAAAACATTCAGTACTTC.

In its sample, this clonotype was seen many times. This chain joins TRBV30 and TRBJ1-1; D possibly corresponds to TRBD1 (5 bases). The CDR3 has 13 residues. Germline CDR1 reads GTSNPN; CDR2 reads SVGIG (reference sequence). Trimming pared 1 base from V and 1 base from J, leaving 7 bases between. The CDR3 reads CAWSGQGNTEAFF. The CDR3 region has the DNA TGTGCCTGGAGTGGCCAGGGGAACACTGAAGCTTTCTTT.

CDR3 sequence: CASSLLPAATGELFF. The CDR3 bases are TGTGCCAGCAGCTTATTGCCAGCGGCGACCGGGGAGCTGTTTTTT. The J gene is TRBJ2-2, the V gene TRBV13, with D possibly being TRBD2 (5 bases). Germline CDR1 and CDR2: PRHDT and FYEKMQ (reference sequence). This CDR3 has 15 residues. The V gene lost 2 bases and the J gene lost 5 bases, with 12 bases spanning the gap.

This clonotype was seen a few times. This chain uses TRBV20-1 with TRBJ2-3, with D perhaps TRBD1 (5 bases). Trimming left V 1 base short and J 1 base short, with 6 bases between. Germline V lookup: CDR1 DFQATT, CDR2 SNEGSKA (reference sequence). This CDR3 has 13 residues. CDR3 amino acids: CSARVTGTDTQYF. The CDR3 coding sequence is TGCAGTGCTAGAGTGACAGGCACAGATACGCAGTATTTT.

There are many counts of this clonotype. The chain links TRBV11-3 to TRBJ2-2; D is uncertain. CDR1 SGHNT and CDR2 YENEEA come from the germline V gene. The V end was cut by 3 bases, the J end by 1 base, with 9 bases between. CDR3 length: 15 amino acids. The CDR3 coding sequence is TGTGCCAGCAGCTTCAGGAGCGTGAACACCGGGGAGCTGTTTTTT. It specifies CASSFRSVNTGELFF.

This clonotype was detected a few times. The CDR3 DNA reads TGTGCCAGCAGTCGGGCGGAGGAAGCTTTCTTT. The encoded protein is CASSRAEEAFF. V gene TRBV6-1 combines with J gene TRBJ1-1, with D hard to call. The CDR3 loop spans 11 amino acids. V dropped 5 bases and J dropped 8 bases, with 9 bases sitting between them. Germline-derived CDR1 and CDR2 are MNHNS and SASEGT.

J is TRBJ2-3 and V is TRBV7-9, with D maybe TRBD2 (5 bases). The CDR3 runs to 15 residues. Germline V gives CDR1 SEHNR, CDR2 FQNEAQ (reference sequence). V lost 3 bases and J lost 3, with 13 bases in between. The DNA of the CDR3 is TGTGCCAGCAGCTTCGGCGGCGGACTGACAGATACGCAGTATTTT. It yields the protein CASSFGGGLTDTQYF. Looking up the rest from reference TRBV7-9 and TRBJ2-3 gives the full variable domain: DTGVSQNPRHKITKRGQNVTFRCDPISEHNRLYWYRQTLGQGPEFLTYFQNEAQLEKSRLLSDRFSAERPKGSFSTLEIQRTEQGDSAMYLCASSFGGGLTDTQYFGPGTRLTVL.

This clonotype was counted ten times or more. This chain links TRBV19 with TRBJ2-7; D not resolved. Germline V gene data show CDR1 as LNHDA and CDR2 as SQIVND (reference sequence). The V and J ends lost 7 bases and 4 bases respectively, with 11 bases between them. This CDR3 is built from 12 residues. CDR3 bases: TGTGCCAGTATGGGGTCCGTTTACGAGCAGTACTTC. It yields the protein CASMGSVYEQYF.

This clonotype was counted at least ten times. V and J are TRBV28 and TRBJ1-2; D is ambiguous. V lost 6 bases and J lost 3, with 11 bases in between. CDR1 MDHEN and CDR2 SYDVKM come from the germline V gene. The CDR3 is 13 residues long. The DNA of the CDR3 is TGTGCCAGCAGGATAGCCACCGACTATGGCTACACCTTC. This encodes CASRIATDYGYTF.

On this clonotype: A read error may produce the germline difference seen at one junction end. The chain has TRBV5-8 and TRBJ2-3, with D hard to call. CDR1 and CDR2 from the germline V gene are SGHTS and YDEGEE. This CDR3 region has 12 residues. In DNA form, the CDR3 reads TGTGCCAGCAGCGCGTTCACAGATTCGCAGTATTTT. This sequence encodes CASSAFTDSQYF.

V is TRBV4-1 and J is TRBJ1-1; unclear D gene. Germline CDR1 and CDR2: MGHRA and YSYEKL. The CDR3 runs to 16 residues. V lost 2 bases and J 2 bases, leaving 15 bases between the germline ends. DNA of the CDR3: TGCGCCAGCAGCCAAAATCTTCCGGAGTTCAACACTGAAGCTTTCTTT. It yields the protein CASSQNLPEFNTEAFF.

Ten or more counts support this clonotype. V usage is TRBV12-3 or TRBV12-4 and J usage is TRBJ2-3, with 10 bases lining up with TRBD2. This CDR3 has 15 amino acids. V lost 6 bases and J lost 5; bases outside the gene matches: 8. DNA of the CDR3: TGTGCCAGCAGAATAGCGGGAGGAGCTGTAGATACGCAGTATTTT. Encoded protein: CASRIAGGAVDTQYF.

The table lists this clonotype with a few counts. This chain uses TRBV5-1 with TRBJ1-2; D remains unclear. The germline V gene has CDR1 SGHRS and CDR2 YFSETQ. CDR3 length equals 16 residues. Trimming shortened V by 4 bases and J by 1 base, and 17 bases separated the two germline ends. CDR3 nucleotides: TGCGCCAGCAGCAGAAGGACGGACGGTAATAACTATGGCTACACCTTC. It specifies CASSRRTDGNNYGYTF.

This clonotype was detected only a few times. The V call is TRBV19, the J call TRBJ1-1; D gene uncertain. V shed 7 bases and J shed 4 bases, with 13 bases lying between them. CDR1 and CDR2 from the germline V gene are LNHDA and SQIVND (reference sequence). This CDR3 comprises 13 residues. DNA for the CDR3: TGTGCCAGTACTCGACGAGGTGTCACTGAAGCTTTCTTT. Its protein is CASTRRGVTEAFF.

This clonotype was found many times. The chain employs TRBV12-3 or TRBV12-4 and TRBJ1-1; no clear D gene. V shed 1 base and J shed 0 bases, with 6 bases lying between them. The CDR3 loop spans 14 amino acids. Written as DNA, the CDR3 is TGTGCCAGCAGTTTAGGGCAATTGAACACTGAAGCTTTCTTT. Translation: CASSLGQLNTEAFF.

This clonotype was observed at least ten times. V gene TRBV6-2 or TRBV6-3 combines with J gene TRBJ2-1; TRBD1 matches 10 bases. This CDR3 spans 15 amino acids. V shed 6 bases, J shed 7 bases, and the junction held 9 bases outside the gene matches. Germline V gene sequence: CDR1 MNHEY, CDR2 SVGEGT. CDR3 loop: CASRVDRGPGNEQFF. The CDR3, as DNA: TGTGCCAGCAGAGTCGACAGGGGGCCAGGGAATGAGCAGTTCTTC.

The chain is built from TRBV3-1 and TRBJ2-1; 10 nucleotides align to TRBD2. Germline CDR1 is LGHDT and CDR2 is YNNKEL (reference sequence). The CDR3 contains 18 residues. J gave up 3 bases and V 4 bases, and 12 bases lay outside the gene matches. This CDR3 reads CASSRDGPSGSYYNEQFF. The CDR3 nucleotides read TGTGCCAGCAGCCGGGACGGGCCTAGCGGGAGTTACTACAATGAGCAGTTCTTC.

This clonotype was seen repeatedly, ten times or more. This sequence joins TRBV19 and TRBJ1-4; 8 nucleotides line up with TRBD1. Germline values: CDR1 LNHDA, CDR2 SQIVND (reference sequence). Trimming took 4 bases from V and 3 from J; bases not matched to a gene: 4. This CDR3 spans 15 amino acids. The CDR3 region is CASSTHRGANEKLFF. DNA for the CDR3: TGTGCCAGTAGTACGCACAGGGGGGCTAATGAAAAACTGTTTTTT.

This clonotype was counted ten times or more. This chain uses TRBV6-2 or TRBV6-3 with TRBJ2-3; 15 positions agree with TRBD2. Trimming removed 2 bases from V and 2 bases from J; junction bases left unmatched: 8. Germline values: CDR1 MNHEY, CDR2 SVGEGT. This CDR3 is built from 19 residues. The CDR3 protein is CASSYTPGLAGGATDTQYF. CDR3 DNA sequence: TGTGCCAGCAGTTACACGCCCGGACTAGCGGGAGGGGCCACAGATACGCAGTATTTT.

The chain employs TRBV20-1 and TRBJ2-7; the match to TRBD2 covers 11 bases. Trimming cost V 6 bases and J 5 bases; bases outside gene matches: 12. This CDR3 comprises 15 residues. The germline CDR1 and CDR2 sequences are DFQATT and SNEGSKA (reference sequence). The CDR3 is CSALTSGSFINEQYF. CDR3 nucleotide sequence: TGCAGTGCGCTAACTAGCGGGAGTTTCATAAACGAGCAGTACTTC.

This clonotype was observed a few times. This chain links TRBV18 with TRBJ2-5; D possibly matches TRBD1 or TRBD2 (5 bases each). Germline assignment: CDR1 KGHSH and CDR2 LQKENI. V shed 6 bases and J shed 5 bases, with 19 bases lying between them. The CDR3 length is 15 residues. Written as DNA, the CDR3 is TGTGCCAGCTCGGCCGGGGCGCGAAATGGTGAGACCCAGTACTTC. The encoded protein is CASSAGARNGETQYF.

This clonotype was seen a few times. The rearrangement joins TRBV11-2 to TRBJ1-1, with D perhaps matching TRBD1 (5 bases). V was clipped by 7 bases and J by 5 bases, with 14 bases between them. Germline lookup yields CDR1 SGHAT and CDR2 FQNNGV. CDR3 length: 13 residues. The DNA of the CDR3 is TGTGCCAGCAACCATCTTCGGGGGACTGAAGCTTTCTTT. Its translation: CASNHLRGTEAFF. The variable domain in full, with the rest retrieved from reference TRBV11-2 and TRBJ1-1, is EAGVAQSPRYKIIEKRQSVAFWCNPISGHATLYWYQQILGQGPKLLIQFQNNGVVDDSQLPKDRFSAERLKGVDSTLKIQPAKLEDSAVYLCASNHLRGTEAFFGQGTRLTVV.

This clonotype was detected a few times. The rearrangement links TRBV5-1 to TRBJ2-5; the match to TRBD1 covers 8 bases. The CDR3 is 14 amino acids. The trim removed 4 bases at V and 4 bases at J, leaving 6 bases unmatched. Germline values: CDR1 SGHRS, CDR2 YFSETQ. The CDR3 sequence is CASSQGTGRETQYF. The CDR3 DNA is TGCGCCAGCAGCCAAGGGACAGGAAGAGAGACCCAGTACTTC.

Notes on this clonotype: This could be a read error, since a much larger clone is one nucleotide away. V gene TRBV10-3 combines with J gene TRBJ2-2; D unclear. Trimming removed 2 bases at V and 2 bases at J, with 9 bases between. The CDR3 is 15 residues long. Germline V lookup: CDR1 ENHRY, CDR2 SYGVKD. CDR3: CAISELTSNTGELFF. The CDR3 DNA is TGTGCCATCAGTGAGCTCACCAGCAACACCGGGGAGCTGTTTTTT.

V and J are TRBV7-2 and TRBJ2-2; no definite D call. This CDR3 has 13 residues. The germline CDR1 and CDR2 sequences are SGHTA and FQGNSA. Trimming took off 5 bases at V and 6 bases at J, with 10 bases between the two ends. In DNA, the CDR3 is TGTGCCAGCAGCCGACTGTCGGCCGGGGAGCTGTTTTTT. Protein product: CASSRLSAGELFF.